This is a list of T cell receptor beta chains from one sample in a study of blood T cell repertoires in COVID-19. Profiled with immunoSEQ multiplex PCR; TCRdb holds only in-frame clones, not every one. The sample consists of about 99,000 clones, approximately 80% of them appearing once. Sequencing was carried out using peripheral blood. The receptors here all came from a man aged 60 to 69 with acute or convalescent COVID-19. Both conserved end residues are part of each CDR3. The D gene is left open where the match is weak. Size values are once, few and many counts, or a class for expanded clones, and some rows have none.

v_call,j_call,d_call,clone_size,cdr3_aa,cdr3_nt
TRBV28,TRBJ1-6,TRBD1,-,CASRPGQYSPLHF,TGTGCCAGCAGACCGGGACAGTATTCACCCCTCCACTTT
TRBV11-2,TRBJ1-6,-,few,CASSHYNSPLHF,TGTGCCAGCAGCCACTATAATTCACCCCTCCACTTT
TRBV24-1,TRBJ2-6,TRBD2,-,CATSVGKGGPTRGANVLTF,TGTGCCACCAGTGTAGGTAAGGGAGGGCCCACAAGGGGGGCCAACGTCCTGACTTTC
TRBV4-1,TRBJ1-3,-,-,CASSIAQGKYSGNTIYF,TGCGCCAGCAGCATTGCACAGGGAAAATACTCTGGAAACACCATATATTTT
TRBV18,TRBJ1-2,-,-,CASSPDFYGYTF,TGTGCCAGCTCGCCCGACTTCTATGGCTACACCTTC
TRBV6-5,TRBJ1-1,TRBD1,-,CASSPGQGSTEAFF,TGTGCCAGCAGCCCCGGACAGGGGAGCACTGAAGCTTTCTTT
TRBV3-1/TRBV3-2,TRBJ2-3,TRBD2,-,CATNSGTALADTQYF,TGTGCCACCAATAGCGGGACCGCCTTGGCGGATACGCAGTATTTT
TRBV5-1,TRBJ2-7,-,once,CASSLGSGEQYF,TGCGCCAGCAGCTTGGGGTCGGGGGAGCAGTACTTC
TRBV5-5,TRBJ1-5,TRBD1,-,CASSLVDRGWNQPQHF,TGTGCCAGCAGCTTGGTGGACAGGGGATGGAATCAGCCCCAGCATTTT
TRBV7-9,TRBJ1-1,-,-,CASSLAGSLEAFF,TGTGCCAGCAGCTTAGCAGGGAGTCTTGAAGCTTTCTTT
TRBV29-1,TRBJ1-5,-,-,CSVGTGGGNQPQHF,TGCAGCGTAGGGACGGGAGGAGGAAATCAGCCCCAGCATTTT
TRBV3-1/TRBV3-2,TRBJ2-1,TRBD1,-,CASSPLQGVVYNEQFF,TGTGCCAGCAGCCCGTTACAGGGGGTGGTCTACAATGAGCAGTTCTTC
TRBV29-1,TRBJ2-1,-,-,CSGLTNHNEQFF,TGCAGCGGCTTGACTAATCACAATGAGCAGTTCTTC
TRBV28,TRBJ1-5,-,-,CASSFSVGRRTSNQPQHF,TGTGCCAGCAGTTTTTCTGTCGGGAGGAGGACTAGCAATCAGCCCCAGCATTTT
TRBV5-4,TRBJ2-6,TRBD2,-,CASSLGLAVSSGANVLTF,TGTGCCAGCAGCTTAGGCCTAGCGGTGAGCTCTGGGGCCAACGTCCTGACTTTC
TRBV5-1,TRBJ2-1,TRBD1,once,CASSLAAIGQGYNEQFF,TGCGCCAGCAGCTTGGCCGCCATCGGACAGGGCTACAATGAGCAGTTCTTC
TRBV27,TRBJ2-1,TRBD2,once,CASRIGLALGSEQFF,TGTGCCAGCAGAATCGGACTAGCGCTCGGGAGTGAGCAGTTCTTC
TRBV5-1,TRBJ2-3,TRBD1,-,CASSPGTGILTDTQYF,TGCGCCAGCAGCCCCGGGACAGGGATCCTCACAGATACGCAGTATTTT
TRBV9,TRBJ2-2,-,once,CASTSTISAVGELFF,TGTGCCAGCACTAGCACGATTTCCGCCGTCGGGGAGCTGTTTTTT
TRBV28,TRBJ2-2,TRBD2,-,CASSTRQGLAGVTGELFF,TGTGCCAGCAGTACGCGACAGGGACTAGCGGGAGTGACCGGGGAGCTGTTTTTT
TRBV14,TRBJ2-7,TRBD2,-,CASSPLGSGKYEQYF,TGTGCCAGCAGCCCGCTGGGGAGCGGGAAATACGAGCAGTACTTC
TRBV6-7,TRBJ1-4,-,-,CASSCRDINEKLFF,TGTGCCAGCAGTTGCCGGGACATTAATGAAAAACTGTTTTTT
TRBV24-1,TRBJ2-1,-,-,CATSRSTGVTYEQFF,TGTGCCACCAGCCGCTCGACGGGAGTAACCTATGAGCAGTTCTTC